This TCR beta chain was observed in a study of response to subunit inactivated influenza vaccine. Study-wide points: Every seasonal influenza vaccination brings in few new T cells, the authors suggested.

TCRdb re-called the RT-PCR reads through MiXCR, storing one row per CDR3 protein. The top ten hold around 13% of the sample, which has 540,000 or so distinct CDR3 sequences, 13% seen once. On this clonotype: Its antigen is as yet unknown.

V trimming: 5 bases; J trimming: 6 bases; junction bases outside the gene matches: 7. Germline-derived CDR1 and CDR2 are MDHEN and SYDVKM. The CDR3 contains 15 residues. The sample here was PBMCs from blood, taken roughly 6 weeks after vaccination. This clonotype originated in a man aged 45-60 years who received an inactivated influenza vaccine. The rearrangement joins TRBV28 to TRBJ1-6, with 7 nucleotides matching TRBD1. In nucleotides, the CDR3 is TGTGCCAGCAGTCTGATGGGACAGACTAATTCACCCCTCCACTTT. It translates to CASSLMGQTNSPLHF.